This T cell receptor beta chain was documented in a study of T cells expressing NK-cell markers. 5'RACE template switching with UMIs generated TCR beta cDNA. TCRdb reprocessed the 5' RACE reads and stores each CDR3 protein as one record, lacking DNA. This table lists around 470,000 distinct CDR3 sequences. Germline V gene data show CDR1 as MNHEY and CDR2 as SMNVEV (reference sequence). The CDR3 has 14 residues. The V and J genes are TRBV27 and TRBJ2-3; with no DNA, the TCRdb D assignment of TRBD1 cannot be verified. The clonotype was recovered from a woman in her 50s in good health. Sequencing was performed on blood T cells: a sorted CD56 or NKG2C T cell subset, CD4+ or CD8+ T cells, or bulk PBMC T cells (not recorded which). The CDR3 region is CASSLRWGGNTQYF.